These 18 T cell receptor beta chains originate from one sample sequenced in a study of stem cell transplantation in POMP-related autoinflammatory disease. General study results and limits: Across all analyzed T-cell subsets, patients with PRAID tended toward reduced diversity and increased clonality. In PRAID patients, the number of distinct TRB V-J gene pairings was restricted.

Some clones are missing from TCRdb's copy, which holds only in-frame ones; the method was immunoSEQ multiplex PCR. Of roughly 9,100 clones listed, approximately 90% are singletons. No cognate antigen is known for these TCRs. The input for sequencing was CD8+ T cells from PBMCs, taken before stem cell transplantation. These receptors were obtained from a human donor with POMP-related autoinflammation and immune dysregulation (PRAID).

There are a few counts of this clone. This chain uses TRBV6-1 with TRBJ1-5; D ambiguous. The CDR3 totals 15 residues. Germline V gene lookup returns CDR1 MNHNS and CDR2 SASEGT. The germline V and J ends were trimmed by 10 bases and 2 bases, with 18 bases remaining between them. The CDR3 region has the DNA TGTGCCACCTCAGGTGGTCTTATAGGCAATCAGCCCCAGCATTTT. This gives the protein CATSGGLIGNQPQHF.

The rearrangement links TRBV30 to TRBJ2-3; D possibly corresponds to TRBD2 (5 bases). CDR3 length: 13 residues. CDR1 is GTSNPN, CDR2 SVGIG, per germline (reference sequence). Trimming took 2 bases from V and 3 from J, leaving 9 bases between them. Here the CDR3 reads CAWSSGWTDTQYF. CDR3 nucleotides: TGTGCCTGGAGTTCGGGATGGACAGATACGCAGTATTTT.

The CDR3 nucleotides read TGTGCCAGCAGCTCTGGACTAGCGGGCTTCACAGATACGCAGTATTTT. As protein: CASSSGLAGFTDTQYF. The V gene is TRBV9, the J gene TRBJ2-3, with 11 bases that match TRBD2. Germline assignment: CDR1 SGDLS and CDR2 YYNGEE. V lost 4 bases, J lost 2 bases, and 6 bases stayed unmatched. The CDR3 sequence is 16 residues long.

The V gene is TRBV7-6, the J gene TRBJ2-5, with 9 positions matching TRBD2. The J call may be incorrect, as the DNA end agrees better with TRBJ2-7. The germline V gene encodes CDR1 SGHVS and CDR2 FNYEAQ. The CDR3 totals 16 residues. The CDR3 nucleotides read TGTGCCAGCAGCTTAACGAGCGGGAGGTCCTGGGGCGAGCAGTACTTC. Translating gives CASSLTSGRSWGEQYF.

The V gene is TRBV9, the J gene TRBJ2-5, with D perhaps matching TRBD1 or TRBD2 (5 bases each). The CDR3 is 14 residues long. Germline lookup yields CDR1 SGDLS and CDR2 YYNGEE. Trimming stripped 1 base from V and 3 bases from J, with 10 bases between. CDR3 nucleotides: TGTGCCAGCAGCGTATTGGGGGACGAAGAGACCCAGTACTTC. Residues: CASSVLGDEETQYF.

The chain employs TRBV6-6 and TRBJ2-5; D perhaps matches TRBD2 (6 bases). Germline assignment: CDR1 MNHNY and CDR2 SVGAGI (reference sequence). Trimming stripped 5 bases from V and 5 bases from J, with 12 bases between. The CDR3 consists of 13 residues. The CDR3 DNA sequence: TGTGCCAGCAGTCCACCACGGGGGGAGACCCAGTACTTC. It translates to CASSPPRGETQYF.

The rearrangement links TRBV7-9 to TRBJ1-2; no clear D. This CDR3 is 14 amino acids long. The V end lost 5 bases, the J end lost 4 bases, and 14 bases lay between the germline ends. Germline lookup yields CDR1 SEHNR and CDR2 FQNEAQ (reference sequence). The CDR3 sequence is CASSATRVGYGYTF. CDR3 DNA sequence: TGTGCCAGCAGCGCGACGAGGGTTGGCTATGGCTACACCTTC.

This chain links TRBV6-5 with TRBJ2-5, with a weak D call TRBD2 (6 bases). CDR1 is MNHEY, CDR2 SVGAGI, per germline. The CDR3 loop spans 13 amino acids. V shed 6 bases and J shed 2 bases, with 10 bases lying between them. CDR3 in amino acids: CASSLGGQETQYF. CDR3 coding DNA: TGTGCCAGCAGCCTTGGGGGGCAAGAGACCCAGTACTTC.

J is TRBJ2-7 and V is TRBV9, with TRBD2 identical over 9 bases. The CDR3 covers 19 residues. V dropped 0 bases and J dropped 1; count of bases not matched to a gene: 14. In germline, CDR1 is SGDLS, CDR2 YYNGEE. CDR3 loop: CASSVVKGLAGPRSYEQYF. The CDR3 DNA is TGTGCCAGCAGCGTAGTGAAGGGGCTAGCGGGGCCCCGATCCTACGAGCAGTACTTC.

This rearrangement joins TRBV27 to TRBJ1-2, with TRBD1 matching 10 bases. Germline V gene lookup returns CDR1 MNHEY and CDR2 SMNVEV (reference sequence). This CDR3 is built from 14 residues. V gave up 5 bases and J gave up 4 bases; unmatched junction bases: 4. CDR3 sequence reads: CASSPTGGGYGYTF. CDR3 DNA: TGTGCCAGCAGTCCGACAGGGGGCGGCTATGGCTACACCTTC.

This chain joins TRBV19 and TRBJ1-2, with TRBD1 matching over 10 bases. V was clipped by 7 bases and J by 4 bases; unmatched bases: 6. CDR3 length: 14 residues. Looked up from germline, CDR1 is LNHDA and CDR2 is SQIVND (reference sequence). This chain's CDR3 is CASTPTGGVYGYTF. The CDR3 coding sequence is TGTGCCAGTACCCCGACAGGGGGCGTCTATGGCTACACCTTC.

The V gene is TRBV9, the J gene TRBJ1-5, with D unresolved. V lost 2 bases and J lost 6, with 9 bases in between. The CDR3 length is 13 residues. Germline values: CDR1 SGDLS, CDR2 YYNGEE. Here the CDR3 DNA reads TGTGCCAGCAGCGTTTCCGGGAGTCAGCCCCAGCATTTT. Translating it yields CASSVSGSQPQHF.

The chain combines TRBV7-9 with TRBJ1-1, with D possibly TRBD1 on 5 matching bases. The CDR3 consists of 15 residues. Trimming pared 0 bases from V and 1 base from J, leaving 9 bases between. Germline loops: CDR1 SEHNR, CDR2 FQNEAQ (reference sequence). The chain's CDR3 is CASSLAAGRNTEAFF. The CDR3 coding sequence is TGTGCCAGCAGCTTAGCGGCAGGGAGGAACACTGAAGCTTTCTTT.

The chain links TRBV7-9 to TRBJ1-1, with 8 positions matching TRBD1. Germline V CDR1 and CDR2: SEHNR, FQNEAQ (reference sequence). After removal of 7 bases from V and 0 bases from J, the junction contained 13 bases not matched to a gene. The CDR3 totals 17 residues. The DNA for the CDR3 is TGTGCCAGCACCCCGGAGGCCAGGGGGCCCATGAACACTGAAGCTTTCTTT. Its translation: CASTPEARGPMNTEAFF.

This sequence joins TRBV7-9 and TRBJ2-1, with 8 positions matching TRBD2. The CDR3 has 15 amino acids. Per the germline V gene, CDR1 is SEHNR and CDR2 is FQNEAQ (reference sequence). V dropped 3 bases and J dropped 7; count of bases not matched to a gene: 8. CDR3 coding DNA: TGTGCCAGCAGCTTCGGGAGCGGGGGCCTGAATGAGCAGTTCTTC. Its protein product is CASSFGSGGLNEQFF. Looking up the rest from reference TRBV7-9 and TRBJ2-1 gives the full variable domain: DTGVSQNPRHKITKRGQNVTFRCDPISEHNRLYWYRQTLGQGPEFLTYFQNEAQLEKSRLLSDRFSAERPKGSFSTLEIQRTEQGDSAMYLCASSFGSGGLNEQFFGPGTRLTVL.

CDR3 DNA: TGTGCCAGCAGCCTACAGGGGTATAATTCACCCCTCCACTTT. It is translated as CASSLQGYNSPLHF. The rearrangement links TRBV7-9 to TRBJ1-6, with 7 bases aligning to TRBD1. Trimming at V came to 5 bases and at J to 4 bases, leaving 2 bases not matched to a gene. Per germline, CDR1 SEHNR and CDR2 FQNEAQ (reference sequence). The CDR3 has 14 residues.

This clone was picked up one time. This rearrangement joins TRBV4-1 to TRBJ1-2, with D perhaps TRBD1 (5 bases). V dropped 1 base and J dropped 2 bases, with 5 bases sitting between them. This CDR3 region has 13 residues. The germline gives CDR1 MGHRA, CDR2 YSYEKL. In DNA, the CDR3 is TGCGCCAGCAGCCAAGGGACAAACTATGGCTACACCTTC. This sequence encodes CASSQGTNYGYTF.

The rearrangement uses TRBV18 and TRBJ2-7; D ambiguous. Trimming took off 6 bases at V and 1 base at J, with 4 bases between the two ends. Germline assignment: CDR1 KGHSH and CDR2 LQKENI. The CDR3 totals 11 residues. The CDR3 here is CASSESYEQYF. Here the CDR3 DNA reads TGTGCCAGCTCCGAGTCCTACGAGCAGTACTTC.